This entry concerns a single T cell receptor beta chain. The assay was immunoSEQ multiplex PCR, and TCRdb's table has in-frame clones only and misses some. Of approximately 32,000 clones in the sample, approximately 89% were seen once. The germline gives CDR1 SGHRS, CDR2 YFSETQ. V was clipped by 4 bases and J by 5 bases, with 15 bases between them. The CDR3 is 14 amino acids. The record originates from a study of OX40 agonist ivuxolimab in advanced cancers. The receptor comes from an adult with an advanced solid tumor such as melanoma, head and neck, liver or kidney cancer. Sequenced here: CD4+ or CD8+ T cells sorted from blood, sampled in a trial of the OX40 agonist ivuxolimab. V gene TRBV5-1 combines with J gene TRBJ2-5; perhaps TRBD2 as D (6 bases). The CDR3 DNA follows: TGCGCCAGCAGCAGGACTTCGGGAGTGGAGACCCAGTACTTC. This gives the protein CASSRTSGVETQYF.